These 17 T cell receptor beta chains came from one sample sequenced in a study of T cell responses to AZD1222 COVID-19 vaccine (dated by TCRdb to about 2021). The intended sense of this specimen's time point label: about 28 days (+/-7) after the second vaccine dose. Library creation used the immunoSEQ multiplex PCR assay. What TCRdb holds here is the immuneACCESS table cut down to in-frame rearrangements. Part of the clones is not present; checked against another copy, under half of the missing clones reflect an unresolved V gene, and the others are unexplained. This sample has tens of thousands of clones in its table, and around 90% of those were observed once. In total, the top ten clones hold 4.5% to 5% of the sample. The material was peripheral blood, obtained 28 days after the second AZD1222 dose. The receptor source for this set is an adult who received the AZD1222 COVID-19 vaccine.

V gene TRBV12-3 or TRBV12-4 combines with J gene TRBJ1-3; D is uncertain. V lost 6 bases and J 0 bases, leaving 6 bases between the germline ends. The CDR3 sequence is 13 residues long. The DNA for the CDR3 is TGTGCCAGCAGGGAGCTCTCTGGAAACACCATATATTTT. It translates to CASRELSGNTIYF.

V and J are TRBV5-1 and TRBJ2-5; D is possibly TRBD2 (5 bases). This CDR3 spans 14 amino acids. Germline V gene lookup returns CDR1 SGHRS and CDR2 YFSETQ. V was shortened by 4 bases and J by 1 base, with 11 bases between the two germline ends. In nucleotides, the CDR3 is TGCGCCAGCAGCCGAGGGCGGAGCCAAGAGACCCAGTACTTC. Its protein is CASSRGRSQETQYF.

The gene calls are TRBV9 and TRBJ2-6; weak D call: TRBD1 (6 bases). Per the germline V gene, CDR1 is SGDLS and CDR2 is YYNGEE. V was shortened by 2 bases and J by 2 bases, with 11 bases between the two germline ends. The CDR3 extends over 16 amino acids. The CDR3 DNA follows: TGTGCCAGCAGCGTTCTACAGGGAACTGGGGCCAACGTCCTGACTTTC. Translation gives CASSVLQGTGANVLTF. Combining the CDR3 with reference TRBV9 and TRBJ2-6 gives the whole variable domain DSGVTQTPKHLITATGQRVTLRCSPRSGDLSVYWYQQSLDQGLQFLIQYYNGEERAKGNILERFSAQQFPDLHSELNLSSLELGDSALYFCASSVLQGTGANVLTFGAGSRLTVL.

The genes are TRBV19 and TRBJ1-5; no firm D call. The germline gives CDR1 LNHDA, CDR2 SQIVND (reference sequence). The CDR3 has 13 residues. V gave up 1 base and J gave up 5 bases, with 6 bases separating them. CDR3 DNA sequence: TGTGCCAGTAGTATAGCCAGAGATCAGCCCCAGCATTTT. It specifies CASSIARDQPQHF.

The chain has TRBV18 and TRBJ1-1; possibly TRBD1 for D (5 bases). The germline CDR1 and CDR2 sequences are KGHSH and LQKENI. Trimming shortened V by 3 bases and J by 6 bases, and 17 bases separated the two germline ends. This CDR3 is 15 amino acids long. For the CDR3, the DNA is TGTGCCAGCTCACCGGCGGTACTGGAGGGACCTGAAGCTTTCTTT. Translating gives CASSPAVLEGPEAFF.

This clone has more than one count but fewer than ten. CDR3 protein: CASSLDYYSYNSPLHF. The CDR3 DNA reads TGTGCCAGCAGCTTAGACTATTACTCCTATAATTCACCCCTCCACTTT. The chain couples TRBV11-2 to TRBJ1-6, with D unresolved. Trimming pared 0 bases from V and 0 bases from J, leaving 6 bases between. Germline V gene data show CDR1 as SGHAT and CDR2 as FQNNGV. This CDR3 has 16 residues.

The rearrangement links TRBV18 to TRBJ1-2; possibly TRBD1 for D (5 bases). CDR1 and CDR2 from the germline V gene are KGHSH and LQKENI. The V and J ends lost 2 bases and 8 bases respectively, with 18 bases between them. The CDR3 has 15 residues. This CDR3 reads CASSPGKGVEEGYTF. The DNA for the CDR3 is TGTGCCAGCTCACCAGGGAAAGGGGTTGAGGAAGGCTACACCTTC.

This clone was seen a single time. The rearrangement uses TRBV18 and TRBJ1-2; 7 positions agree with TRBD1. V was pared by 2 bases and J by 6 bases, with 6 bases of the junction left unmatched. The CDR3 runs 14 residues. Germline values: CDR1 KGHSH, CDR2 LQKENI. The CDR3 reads CASSPGRTGDGYTF. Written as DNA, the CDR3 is TGTGCCAGCTCACCAGGTCGAACAGGGGATGGCTACACCTTC.

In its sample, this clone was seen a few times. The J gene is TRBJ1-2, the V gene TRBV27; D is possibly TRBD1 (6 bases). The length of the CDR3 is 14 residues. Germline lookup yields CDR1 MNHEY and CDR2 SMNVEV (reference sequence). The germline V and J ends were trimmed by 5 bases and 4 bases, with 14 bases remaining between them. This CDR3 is CASSPGGQTYGYTF. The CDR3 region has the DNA TGTGCCAGCAGTCCCGGGGGCCAGACCTATGGCTACACCTTC.

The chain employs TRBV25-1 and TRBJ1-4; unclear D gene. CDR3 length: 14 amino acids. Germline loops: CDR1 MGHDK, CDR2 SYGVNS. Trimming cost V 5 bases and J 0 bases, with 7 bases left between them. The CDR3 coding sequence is TGTGCCAGCAGTAGAGCCACAACTAATGAAAAACTGTTTTTT. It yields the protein CASSRATTNEKLFF.

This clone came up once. Written as DNA, the CDR3 is TGTGCCAGCAGCCTATCCTGGGGCGGGGGGCCGAGGGATACGCAGTATTTT. Amino acids: CASSLSWGGGPRDTQYF. The chain links TRBV7-3 to TRBJ2-3; 8 bases align to TRBD2. V trimming: 5 bases; J trimming: 6 bases; junction bases outside the gene matches: 16. Germline V lookup: CDR1 SGHTA, CDR2 FQGTGA. The CDR3 extends over 17 amino acids.

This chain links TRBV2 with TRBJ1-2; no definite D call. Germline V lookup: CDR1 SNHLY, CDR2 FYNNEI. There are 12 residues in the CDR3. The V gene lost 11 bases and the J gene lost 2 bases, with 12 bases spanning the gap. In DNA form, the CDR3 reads TGTGCCTCCCGGACGGACAACTATGGCTACACCTTC. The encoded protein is CASRTDNYGYTF.

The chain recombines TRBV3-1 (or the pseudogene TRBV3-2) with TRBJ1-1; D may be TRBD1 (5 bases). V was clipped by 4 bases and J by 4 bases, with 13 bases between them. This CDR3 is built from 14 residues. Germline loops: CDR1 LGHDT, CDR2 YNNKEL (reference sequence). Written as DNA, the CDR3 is TGTGCCAGCAGCCGCCGAGGGGTGCTCACTGAAGCTTTCTTT. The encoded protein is CASSRRGVLTEAFF.

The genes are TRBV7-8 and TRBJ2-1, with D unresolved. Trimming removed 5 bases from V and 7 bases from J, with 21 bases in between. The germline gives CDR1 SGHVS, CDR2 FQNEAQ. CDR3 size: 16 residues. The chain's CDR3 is CASSPDPAFFSNEQFF. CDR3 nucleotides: TGTGCCAGCAGCCCGGATCCGGCGTTCTTCTCGAATGAGCAGTTCTTC.

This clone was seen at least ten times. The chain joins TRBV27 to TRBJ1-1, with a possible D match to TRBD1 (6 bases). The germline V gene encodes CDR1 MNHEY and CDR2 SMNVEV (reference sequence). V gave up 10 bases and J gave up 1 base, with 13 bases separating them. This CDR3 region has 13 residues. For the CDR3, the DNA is TGTGCCACTCGGGGGGGCTGGAACACTGAAGCTTTCTTT. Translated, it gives CATRGGWNTEAFF.

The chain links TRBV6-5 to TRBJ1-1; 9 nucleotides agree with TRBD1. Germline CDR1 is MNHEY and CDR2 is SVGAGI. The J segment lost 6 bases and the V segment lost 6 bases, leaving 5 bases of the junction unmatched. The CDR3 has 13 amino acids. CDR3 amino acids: CASRTDRGAEAFF. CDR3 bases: TGTGCCAGCAGGACGGACAGGGGCGCTGAAGCTTTCTTT.

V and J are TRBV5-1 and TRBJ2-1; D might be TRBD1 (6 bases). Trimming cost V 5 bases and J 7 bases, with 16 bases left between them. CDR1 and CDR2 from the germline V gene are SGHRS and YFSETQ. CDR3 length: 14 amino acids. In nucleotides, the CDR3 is TGCGCCAGCAGGAGTGGGCAGGGGATTAATGAGCAGTTCTTC. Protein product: CASRSGQGINEQFF. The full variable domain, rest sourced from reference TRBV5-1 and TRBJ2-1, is KAGVTQTPRYLIKTRGQQVTLSCSPISGHRSVSWYQQTPGQGLQFLFEYFSETQRNKGNFPGRFSGRQFSNSRSEMNVSTLELGDSALYLCASRSGQGINEQFFGPGTRLTVL.